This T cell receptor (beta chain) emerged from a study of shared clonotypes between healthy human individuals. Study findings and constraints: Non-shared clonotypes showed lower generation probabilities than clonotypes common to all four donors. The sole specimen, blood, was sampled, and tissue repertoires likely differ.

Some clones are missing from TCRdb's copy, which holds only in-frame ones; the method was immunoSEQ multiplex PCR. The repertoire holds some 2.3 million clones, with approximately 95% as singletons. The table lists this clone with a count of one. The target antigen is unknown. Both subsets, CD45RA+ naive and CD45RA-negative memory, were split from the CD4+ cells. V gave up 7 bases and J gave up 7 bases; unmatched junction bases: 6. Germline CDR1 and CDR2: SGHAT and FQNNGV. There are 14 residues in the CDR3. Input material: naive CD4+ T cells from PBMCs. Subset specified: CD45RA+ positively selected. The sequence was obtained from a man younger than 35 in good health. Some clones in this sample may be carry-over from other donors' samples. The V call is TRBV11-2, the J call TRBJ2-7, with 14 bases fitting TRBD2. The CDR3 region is CASKGTSGSWEQYF. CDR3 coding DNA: TGTGCCAGCAAGGGGACTAGCGGGAGTTGGGAGCAGTACTTC.